The 5 T cell receptor beta chains reported below all come from one sample, sequenced in a study of CD4 T cells in relation to SARS-CoV-2 and coronaviruses. Profiled with immunoSEQ multiplex PCR; TCRdb holds only in-frame clones, not every one. Of approximately 16,000 clones listed, about 84% were seen once; the top ten hold about 38%. These receptors have no identified antigens. Before the COVID-19 pandemic, during about 2011-2019, CD4+ T cells were taken from unexposed donors. CD4+ T cells were isolated from the cells after around 11 days of culture. Sequenced sample: CD4+ T cells from PBMCs, cultured in vitro. The receptors shown here come from a human donor in good health.

The chain couples TRBV24-1 to TRBJ2-7; 9 nucleotides match TRBD2. The CDR3 loop spans 16 amino acids. The germline V gene has CDR1 KGHDR and CDR2 SFDVKD. With 3 bases clipped from V and 7 bases from J, the junction kept 12 bases outside the gene matches. CDR3 residues: CATSDPGTSLFEEQYF. DNA for the CDR3: TGTGCCACCAGTGATCCCGGGACTAGCCTGTTCGAGGAGCAGTACTTC.

The chain joins TRBV12-3 or TRBV12-4 to TRBJ1-5; TRBD1 agrees at 7 bases. There are 12 residues in the CDR3. The V and J ends lost 7 bases and 6 bases, in that order; junction bases with no gene match: 3. The CDR3 DNA follows: TGTGCCAGCACGAGGGGGCGTCAGCCCCAGCATTTT. It encodes CASTRGRQPQHF.

This sequence joins TRBV27 and TRBJ2-5; possibly TRBD1 for D (6 bases). The CDR3 has 16 amino acids. The V gene lost 3 bases and the J gene lost 1 base, with 15 bases spanning the gap. Germline V gives CDR1 MNHEY, CDR2 SMNVEV (reference sequence). CDR3 nucleotides: TGTGCCAGCAGTTTTGGCTCCGGGACACCCCAAGAGACCCAGTACTTC. Its protein is CASSFGSGTPQETQYF.

CDR3 nucleotides: TGTGCCAATCAACCCAGACAGTCCCGCTCTGGAAACACCATATATTTT. The encoded protein is CANQPRQSRSGNTIYF. This chain uses TRBV7-3 with TRBJ1-3; tentatively, D is TRBD1 (5 bases). Per the germline V gene, CDR1 is SGHTA and CDR2 is FQGTGA. This CDR3 region has 16 residues. V was cut by 10 bases and J by 0 bases, with 19 bases left in between.

The gene calls are TRBV5-6 and TRBJ2-1; 8 positions agree with TRBD2. CDR1 is SGHDT and CDR2 is YYEEEE in the germline V gene. The ends lost 4 bases at V and 7 bases at J; junction bases unmatched: 10. The length of the CDR3 is 15 residues. The CDR3 bases are TGTGCCAGCAGCGGGCGGACTAGCCCTTGGAATGAGCAGTTCTTC. Translated: CASSGRTSPWNEQFF.